The present TCR beta chain was sequenced within a study of blood T cell repertoires in COVID-19. Assay: immunoSEQ multiplex PCR; the TCRdb copy retains only in-frame clones and omits some. The sample gives about 85,000 clones, 82% of which show up once; 1.2% is in the top ten. The ends were cut back, 5 bases at V and 0 bases at J, with 14 bases in the middle. This CDR3 is 15 amino acids long. Germline assignment: CDR1 SEHNR and CDR2 FQNEAQ (reference sequence). Sequenced input: peripheral blood. The rearrangement links TRBV7-9 to TRBJ2-7; D gene ambiguous. This sequence was found in an elderly woman with acute or convalescent COVID-19. The CDR3 DNA reads TGTGCCAGCAGCCCAGGAAGGAACCCCTCCTACGAGCAGTACTTC. This encodes CASSPGRNPSYEQYF.